This T cell receptor (beta chain) was found in a study of T cells in Graves' hyperthyroidism and ophthalmopathy. Amplified regions were TCR beta CDR3 sequences from RNA transcripts. First-round RT-PCR of the TCR CDR3 relied on the HTBI primer set. TCRdb reprocessed the multiplex PCR reads with MiXCR, giving one entry per CDR3 protein. This repertoire shows 300,000 to 450,000 distinct CDR3 sequences, approximately 14% found once; its top ten account for about 19%. Fresh peripheral blood, roughly 9.6 ml, was the source of the PBMCs. From germline, CDR1 is MDHEN and CDR2 SYDVKM. The CDR3 has 13 residues. V shed 6 bases, J shed 5 bases, and the junction held 3 bases outside the gene matches.

The genes are TRBV28 and TRBJ2-7, with 11 bases lining up with TRBD1. The source is a woman in her 30s with Graves' ophthalmopathy. Sequences were obtained from blood. The CDR3, as DNA: TGTGCCAGCAGCAAGGGACAGGGGGACGAGCAGTACTTC. It specifies CASSKGQGDEQYF.